This T cell receptor beta chain originates from a study of CD4 T cells in relation to SARS-CoV-2 and coronaviruses (dated by TCRdb to about 2021). For context, the study as a whole: In the ViraFEST assay, PBMCs were cultured with antigen for approximately ten days, after which TCR beta CDR3s were sequenced to identify antigen-specific clonal expansions. An HIV-1 Nef peptide pool or a culture without peptide was used as the negative reference condition. Using patient-derived lymphoblastoid cell lines, the shared crossreactive spike epitopes were mapped to their HLA restriction. The study assessed, at the TCR clonotype level, memory CD4+ T cell crossreactivity between SARS-CoV-2 and common cold coronavirus spike proteins. The Adaptive Biotechnologies TCR-sequencing kit was used for samples from three pre-COVID donors and for the naive versus memory experiments, whereas the other data were Illumina-based. A different TCR-beta assay, based on Illumina, was used to sequence expansion assays from other donors in the study. Paper-wide results and their limitations: Because no donor provided both pre-pandemic and post-infection samples, tracing the source of pre-existing responses was limited. Small numbers of patients and of tested TCRs were a limitation of the study. Compared with monoreactive clones, crossreactive clones had significantly weaker SARS-CoV-2-driven expansion, a result consistent with antigenic imprinting. Memory CD4+ clonotypes crossrecognizing SARS-CoV-2 and at least one common cold coronavirus spike were found in 55% to 75% of donors. Since the crossreactivity analysis centred on spike protein, crossreactivity against other viral proteins was not assessed.

Remarks on this clone: The antigen this receptor binds is unknown. The input lacks base qualities; no much larger clone sits a single base away.

CD4+ T cells from unexposed donors were collected before the COVID-19 pandemic (2011-2018). After 10 days of culture, CD4+ T cells were isolated with the EasySep CD4+ T cell isolation kit. As cell number allowed, CD4+ T cells from unexposed donors were tested for reactivity to SARS-CoV-2 S and N and to four common cold coronavirus spike pools. Approximately 1.8 million PBMCs per well were cultured in IMDM with approximately 4.5% human AB serum and approximately 10 IU/ml IL-2. Half of the culture medium was replaced with fresh IL-2-containing medium on days 3 and 7. Each peptide culture condition was generally run in triplicate replicate wells. The leukapheresis product used for the unexposed donors was purchased from a commercial source. Ficoll-Paque PLUS gradient centrifugation was used to isolate PBMCs from either whole blood or leukapheresis product. PBMCs were either cryopreserved at -140°C or used fresh in the expansion assay. The QIAamp Micro DNA Kit was used to extract genomic DNA from the CD4+ T cells.

CDR1 and CDR2 (MNHEY, SMNVEV) derive from the germline V gene (reference sequence). The V end gives up 3 bases and the J end 10 bases, leaving 13 bases in the junction not matched to a gene. Counted from cysteine to phenylalanine, this CDR3 has 15 amino acids. Only CDR3 DNA is held: 45 bases, read in frame from base 1. The library was made by the immunoSEQ multiplex PCR assay. In the original analysis: Preprocessing removed nonproductive sequences and CDR3s not starting with C, not ending with F or W, or shorter than 7 amino acids. The MANAFEST web app identified antigen-specific clonotypes based on expansion compared with the reference and other culture wells. To be counted as positive, a clone had to show significant expansion compared with the reference culture, at an FDR below 0.05, in 2 of 3 replicate wells. Positive clones also required significant expansion versus all other tandem wells and an odds ratio above 5. After three terminal residues were trimmed from each end, CDR3 homology was quantified as pairwise Levenshtein distance using the stringdist R package. The clones in this table, taken by TCRdb from immuneACCESS, are in-frame only. Not every clone is retained; where verified, under half of the shortfall comes from an unresolved V gene, and the cause of the rest is unknown. That table furnishes V, J and clone size, whereas the DNA furnished D and trimming. The table for this sample lists 22,000 or so clones; about 81% of them were counted only once. Roughly an eighth of the sample rests with the top ten.

Rearrangement joined TRBV27 to TRBJ1-2; 8 bases in between match TRBD1. The sequencing input was CD4+ T cells from PBMCs, cultured in vitro. The clonotype comes from a human donor in good health. In nucleotide form, the sequence is TGTGCCAGCAGTTTCCGTCACCGGGACAGGTCGAACTACACCTTC. The translation is CASSFRHRDRSNYTF.